The 5 T cell receptor beta chains below come from one sample, sequenced in a study of blood T cell repertoires in COVID-19. TCRdb keeps only in-frame clones here, not all; method: immunoSEQ multiplex PCR. The table includes around 300,000 clones, about 85% detected once. The sample comprised PBMCs or T cells enriched from blood (not recorded which). The source of these receptors is a woman in her fifties or sixties who had recovered from COVID-19.

The chain employs TRBV4-1 and TRBJ2-1; tentative D call: TRBD1 (6 bases). Trimming stripped 5 bases from V and 11 bases from J, with 13 bases between. Germline loops: CDR1 MGHRA, CDR2 YSYEKL. This CDR3 spans 12 amino acids. CDR3 nucleotides: TGCGCCAGCAGCACCCGGGACAACCAGCAGTTCTTC. Protein sequence: CASSTRDNQQFF.

A single count supports this clone. The chain recombines TRBV7-9 with TRBJ2-5, with TRBD2 matching over 10 bases. V lost 3 bases to trimming and J lost 1 base; unmatched junction nucleotides: 5. The CDR3 spans 16 residues. Germline CDR1 and CDR2: SEHNR and FQNEAQ (reference sequence). CDR3 protein: CASSFGSGGSQETQYF. DNA for the CDR3: TGTGCCAGCAGCTTCGGTAGCGGGGGGTCCCAAGAGACCCAGTACTTC.

The chain recombines TRBV6-2 or TRBV6-3 with TRBJ2-7, with D hard to call. CDR1 is MNHEY, CDR2 SVGEGT, per germline. V lost 5 bases and J 2 bases, leaving 7 bases between the germline ends. The length of the CDR3 is 12 residues. CDR3 in amino acids: CASSQTPYEQYF. The CDR3, as DNA: TGTGCCAGCAGTCAAACTCCCTACGAGCAGTACTTC.

The gene calls are TRBV28 and TRBJ1-2; D ambiguous. The CDR3 runs 11 residues. Germline loops: CDR1 MDHEN, CDR2 SYDVKM. The V and J ends lost 10 bases and 4 bases respectively, with 10 bases between them. The CDR3 DNA follows: TGTGCCACCGCCCCAGGCTATGGCTACACCTTC. Its protein product is CATAPGYGYTF.

The chain carries TRBV12-3 or TRBV12-4 and TRBJ1-1; tentative D call: TRBD1 (5 bases). Trimming shortened V by 4 bases and J by 8 bases, and 14 bases separated the two germline ends. The CDR3 extends over 13 amino acids. Here the CDR3 reads CASSSTGFSEAFF. CDR3 DNA sequence: TGTGCCAGCAGTTCAACAGGATTTTCAGAAGCTTTCTTT.